The sequence of this T cell receptor beta chain was determined in a study of Ad26.COV2.S vaccination and SARS-CoV-2 variants. For the study at large: Each vaccinee took Ad26.COV2.S intramuscularly, once or twice 56 days apart. Findings and caveats of the study: Analytic work on TCR breadth and depth might have understated the full extent of total T cell responses. Substantial breadth in spike-specific CD8+ and CD4+ T cell responses was reportedly seen after vaccination.

This clone was picked up a small number of times. What it binds is unknown. The identical CDR3 is also encoded by other nucleotide sequences in the sample. Profiled with immunoSEQ multiplex PCR; TCRdb holds only in-frame clones, not every one. Here the sample spans hundreds of thousands of clones, 80% to 90% being singletons. CDR3 length: 15 residues. Germline values: CDR1 LGHDT, CDR2 YNNKEL (reference sequence). V was clipped by 1 base and J by 2 bases, with 11 bases between them. Treatment denoted: around 19 received Ad26.COV2.S at low or high dose, single or two shots; five or six received placebo; per-sample allocation not given. Collection of samples fell on day 63 after the first vaccine or placebo injection. At a Boston site, the person donating was an adult of 18-55 years.

Sequenced here: peripheral blood, sampled in a trial of Ad26.COV2.S vaccine versus placebo. The origin of this receptor is a person aged 18-65 years who received the Ad26.COV2.S COVID-19 vaccine or a placebo. The chain has TRBV3-1 (or the pseudogene TRBV3-2) and TRBJ2-5; D might be TRBD2 (6 bases). CDR3 sequence reads: CASSQALAGQETQYF. The CDR3 nucleotides read TGTGCCAGCAGCCAAGCGTTGGCGGGACAAGAGACCCAGTACTTC.